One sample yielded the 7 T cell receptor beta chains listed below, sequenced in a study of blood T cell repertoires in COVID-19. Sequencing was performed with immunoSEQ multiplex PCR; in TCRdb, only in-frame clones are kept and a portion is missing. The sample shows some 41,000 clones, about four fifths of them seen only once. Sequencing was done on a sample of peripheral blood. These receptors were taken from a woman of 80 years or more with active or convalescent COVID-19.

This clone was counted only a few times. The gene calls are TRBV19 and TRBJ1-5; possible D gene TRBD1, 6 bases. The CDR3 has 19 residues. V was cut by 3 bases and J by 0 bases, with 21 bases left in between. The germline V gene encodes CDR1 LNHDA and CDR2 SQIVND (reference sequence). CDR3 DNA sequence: TGTGCCAGTAGTATTCGCTTGGGGGGGGCTGGGGATAGCAATCAGCCCCAGCATTTT. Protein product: CASSIRLGGAGDSNQPQHF.

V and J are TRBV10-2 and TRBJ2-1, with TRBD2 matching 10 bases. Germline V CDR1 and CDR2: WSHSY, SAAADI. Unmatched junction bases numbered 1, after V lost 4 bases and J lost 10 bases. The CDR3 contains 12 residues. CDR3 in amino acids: CASSGLAGEQFF. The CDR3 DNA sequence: TGCGCCAGCAGTGGACTAGCGGGCGAGCAGTTCTTC.

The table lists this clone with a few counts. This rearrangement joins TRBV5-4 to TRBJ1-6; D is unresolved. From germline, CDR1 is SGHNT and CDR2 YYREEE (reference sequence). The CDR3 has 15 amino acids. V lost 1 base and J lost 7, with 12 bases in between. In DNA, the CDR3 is TGTGCCAGCAGCTTGTCGTCCGTAGTCAATTCACCCCTCCACTTT. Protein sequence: CASSLSSVVNSPLHF.

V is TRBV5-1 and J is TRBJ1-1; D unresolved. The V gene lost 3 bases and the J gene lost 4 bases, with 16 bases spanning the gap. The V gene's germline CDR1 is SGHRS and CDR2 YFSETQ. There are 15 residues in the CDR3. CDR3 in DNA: TGCGCCAGCAGCTCCAACGTCAATTCAGGCACTGAAGCTTTCTTT. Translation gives CASSSNVNSGTEAFF.

CDR3 bases: TGTGCCAGCAGATCAATAACAGGGTTGGGCTATGGCTACACCTTC. Amino acids: CASRSITGLGYGYTF. This chain connects TRBV27 to TRBJ1-2; D is possibly TRBD1 (6 bases). Germline V gene data show CDR1 as MNHEY and CDR2 as SMNVEV (reference sequence). Trimming took off 6 bases at V and 4 bases at J, with 18 bases between the two ends. CDR3 length: 15 amino acids.

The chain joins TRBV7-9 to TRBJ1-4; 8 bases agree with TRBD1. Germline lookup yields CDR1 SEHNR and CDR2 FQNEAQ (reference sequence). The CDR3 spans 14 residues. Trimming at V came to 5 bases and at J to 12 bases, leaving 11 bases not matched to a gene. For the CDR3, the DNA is TGTGCCAGCAGCCCGTGGACAGGGAATGGAGAACTGTTTTTT. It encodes CASSPWTGNGELFF.

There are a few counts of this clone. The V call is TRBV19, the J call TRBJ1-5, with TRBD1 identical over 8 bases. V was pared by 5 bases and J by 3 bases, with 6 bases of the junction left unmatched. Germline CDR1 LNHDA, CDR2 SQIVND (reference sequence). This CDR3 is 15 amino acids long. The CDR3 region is CASSVTGGNNQPQHF. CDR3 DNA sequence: TGTGCCAGTAGTGTTACAGGGGGAAACAATCAGCCCCAGCATTTT.